The sequence of this TCR beta chain was determined in a study of cytomegalovirus exposure and HLA in healthy donors. Study results and caveats: As was reported, the classifier diagnosed cytomegalovirus status with high specificity and sensitivity. Listed as cytomegalovirus-associated were 170 or so TCR beta chains. A few chains linked to CMV were shown in vitro to be specific for CMV antigens. The tendency of first-cohort TCR clusters to co-occur in the 100 to 150 validation repertoires was identified by a subsequent analysis.

Generated by immunoSEQ multiplex PCR, the TCRdb table keeps only in-frame clones and is missing some. This sample carries about 130,000 clones, over 80% of them seen once, and the ten largest clones take about 6.7%. From germline, CDR1 is ENHRY and CDR2 SYGVKD. V was pared by 6 bases and J by 5 bases, with 17 bases between. CDR3 length: 14 residues. This clone was recorded a few times. Antigen: not known. The chain is built from TRBV10-3 and TRBJ2-7; the D gene could be TRBD1 or TRBD2 (5 bases each). The sequence derives from a woman aged 30 to 39 in good health and CMV-seropositive. The sequencing sample was made of PBMCs. The CDR3 loop is CAISEGQPIHEQYF. DNA of the CDR3: TGTGCCATCAGCGAGGGGCAGCCCATCCACGAGCAGTACTTC.